This TCR beta chain came from a study of neurological immune-mediated disorders. Study conclusions and caveats: Falling below healthy controls, multiple sclerosis showed the least TCR clonal expansion, while HTLV-1-associated myelopathy showed the most. CDR3 amino acid sequences found in expanded clones were never shared across subjects, suggesting private repertoires in all groups.

Time point of the sample: technical triplicate 3. Unsorted libraries were derived from 2 million PBMCs stored at -80 C. There are many counts of this clonotype. Its antigen is not known. Germline V gene sequence: CDR1 SGHTA, CDR2 FQGNSA. V was shortened by 6 bases and J by 8 bases, with 19 bases between the two germline ends. The CDR3 spans 14 residues. The cDNA came from 5'RACE with 10-nucleotide random UMIs. In TCRdb, the 5' RACE reads were re-called with MiXCR into one record per CDR3 protein. The repertoire holds under 45,000 distinct CDR3 sequences, 20% to 25% seen once, with around 4% in the top ten.

Sequencing was performed on PBMCs. The rearrangement joins TRBV7-2 to TRBJ1-2; TRBD1 is a possible D gene (5 bases). This receptor was obtained from a man in his fifties or sixties with HTLV-1-associated myelopathy (HAM/TSP). The chain's CDR3 is CASSLGGGRLGYTF. The CDR3 bases are TGTGCCAGCAGTTTGGGGGGGGGACGTTTGGGCTACACCTTC.